This is a list of T cell receptor beta chains from one sample in a study of blood T cell repertoires in COVID-19. Some clones are missing from TCRdb's copy, which holds only in-frame ones; the method was immunoSEQ multiplex PCR. In the table there are some 200,000 clones, about 86% of which are singletons. Sequencing input: peripheral blood. These receptor sequences come from a woman between 55 and 75 years old with COVID-19, enrolled during active disease. Each CDR3 is given with its conserved first and last residue. Fields, in order: CDR3 DNA, CDR3 protein, V gene, clone size, J gene, D gene. The D gene is left open where the match is weak. Some rows have no size entry. The others give once, few or many, or a class for an expanded clone.

DNA: TGTGCCTGGGCCCGCGGACAGGGAGGCAATCAGCCCCAGCATTTT
CDR3: CAWARGQGGNQPQHF
V: TRBV30
size: .
J: TRBJ1-5
D: TRBD1

DNA: TGTGCCAGCAGCCCATACCATGGGACAGGGTCCACCGGGGAGCTGTTTTTT
CDR3: CASSPYHGTGSTGELFF
V: TRBV7-3
size: .
J: TRBJ2-2
D: TRBD1

DNA: TGTGCCAGCAGCCAGGACCGGGAGACGGACACTGAAGCTTTCTTT
CDR3: CASSQDRETDTEAFF
V: TRBV4-2
size: .
J: TRBJ1-1
D: .

DNA: TGTGCCACCAGTCCCAACAGCGGCACTGAAGCTTTCTTT
CDR3: CATSPNSGTEAFF
V: TRBV24-1
size: few
J: TRBJ1-1
D: .

DNA: TGTGCCACCAGCAGCCGACTAGCGGGAGGATATGAGCAGTTCTTC
CDR3: CATSSRLAGGYEQFF
V: TRBV15
size: .
J: TRBJ2-1
D: TRBD2

DNA: TGCGCCAGCAGTCCCAAACCAGGGGGCGCGACTAGCGGGAAAATTGTGAATGAGCAGTTCTTC
CDR3: CASSPKPGGATSGKIVNEQFF
V: TRBV23-1
size: few
J: TRBJ2-1
D: TRBD2

DNA: TGTGCCAGCAGCGTAGGCCCGACAGGGGGCACTGAAGCTTTCTTT
CDR3: CASSVGPTGGTEAFF
V: TRBV11-3
size: few
J: TRBJ1-1
D: TRBD1

DNA: TGTGCCAGCAGCTTGGGACTAGCAGTGGAGACCCAGTACTTC
CDR3: CASSLGLAVETQYF
V: TRBV11-2
size: .
J: TRBJ2-5
D: TRBD2

DNA: TGCGCCAGCAGCTTGAACTATGAGCAGTTCTTC
CDR3: CASSLNYEQFF
V: TRBV5-1
size: .
J: TRBJ2-1
D: .

DNA: TGCAGCGTTGACGTTGAGCTAGCGGGAGTCTACGAGCAGTACTTC
CDR3: CSVDVELAGVYEQYF
V: TRBV29-1
size: .
J: TRBJ2-7
D: TRBD2

DNA: TGTGCCTGGAGAATAGGAGGGTTGAGAAACACCATATATTTT
CDR3: CAWRIGGLRNTIYF
V: TRBV30
size: .
J: TRBJ1-3
D: .

DNA: TGTGCCAGCAGTACCCCCACTAGCGGGAGCTACAATGAGCAGTTCTTC
CDR3: CASSTPTSGSYNEQFF
V: TRBV28
size: few
J: TRBJ2-1
D: TRBD2

DNA: TGTGCCAGCAGTCACACCCGGGACAGGGGTTTAGGAGAGACCCAGTACTTC
CDR3: CASSHTRDRGLGETQYF
V: TRBV2
size: .
J: TRBJ2-5
D: TRBD1

DNA: TGTGCCAGCAGCTACAGAGGGTCCGGGGTCTACGAGCAGTACTTC
CDR3: CASSYRGSGVYEQYF
V: TRBV11-3
size: .
J: TRBJ2-7
D: .

DNA: TGTGCCAGTAGTATACCGCCAGGCCTCTCGGATAGGACCTTC
CDR3: CASSIPPGLSDRTF
V: TRBV19
size: .
J: TRBJ1-2
D: .

DNA: TGTGCCAGCAGCCAAGGCCGAGCTAATCAGCCCCAGCATTTT
CDR3: CASSQGRANQPQHF
V: TRBV4-2
size: .
J: TRBJ1-5
D: .

DNA: TGTGCCAGCAGCTTATGGGACAGGGGCCCCTACGAGCAGTACTTC
CDR3: CASSLWDRGPYEQYF
V: TRBV7-6
size: once
J: TRBJ2-7
D: TRBD1

DNA: TGTGCCAGCAGCCAATATCGACAGGGCCGGGAGACCCAGTACTTC
CDR3: CASSQYRQGRETQYF
V: TRBV3-1/TRBV3-2
size: .
J: TRBJ2-5
D: TRBD1

DNA: TGTGCCACCAACCGGGACAGGGCCTCCTACGAGCAGTACTTC
CDR3: CATNRDRASYEQYF
V: TRBV2
size: .
J: TRBJ2-7
D: TRBD1

DNA: TGCAGCGTTGGGGCAGGGGATGGCTACACCTTC
CDR3: CSVGAGDGYTF
V: TRBV29-1
size: .
J: TRBJ1-2
D: .

DNA: TGCAGCGTGACAGGGGCGGGCGGTCGGAACACTGAAGCTTTCTTT
CDR3: CSVTGAGGRNTEAFF
V: TRBV29-1
size: .
J: TRBJ1-1
D: TRBD1

DNA: TGTGCCAGCAGCTTACCCCTTGGGCCGAGCTCTGGAAACACCATATATTTT
CDR3: CASSLPLGPSSGNTIYF
V: TRBV28
size: .
J: TRBJ1-3
D: .

DNA: TGTGCCTGGTTCCCAGGGTGGGCCTCCTATAGCAATCAGCCCCAGCATTTT
CDR3: CAWFPGWASYSNQPQHF
V: TRBV30
size: .
J: TRBJ1-5
D: .

DNA: TGTGCCAGTAGTATGTTAGGGGCGGCAAACACCGGGGAGCTGTTTTTT
CDR3: CASSMLGAANTGELFF
V: TRBV19
size: .
J: TRBJ2-2
D: .

DNA: TGTGCCAGCTCACCATTTGAAGGGGGTAGTGGCTACACCTTC
CDR3: CASSPFEGGSGYTF
V: TRBV18
size: .
J: TRBJ1-2
D: .

DNA: TGTGCCAGCAGTTTCTCCCCCGACATCCTCCTCACAGATACGCAGTATTTT
CDR3: CASSFSPDILLTDTQYF
V: TRBV6-2/TRBV6-3
size: .
J: TRBJ2-3
D: .

DNA: TGTGCCACCAGTGATTTCGGGGACAGGGGGTACGAGCAGTACTTC
CDR3: CATSDFGDRGYEQYF
V: TRBV24-1
size: once
J: TRBJ2-7
D: TRBD1